Listed below are T cell receptor beta chains from one sample, sequenced in a study of blood T cell repertoires in COVID-19. The assay was immunoSEQ multiplex PCR, and TCRdb's table has in-frame clones only and misses some. The sample carries approximately 200,000 clones, around nine tenths recorded once. Sequencing used peripheral blood. All receptors derive from a man between 60 and 75 years old who had recovered from COVID-19. Each CDR3 is given with its conserved first and last residue. A D gene is named only where the DNA matches it firmly. Part of the rows lack a size; the others show once, few, many or a class for expanded clones.

j_call: TRBJ2-7; d_call: TRBD1; clone_size: NA; v_call: TRBV5-1; cdr3_aa: CASSQDRWLDYEQYF; cdr3_nt: TGCGCCAGCAGTCAGGACAGGTGGTTGGACTACGAGCAGTACTTC
j_call: TRBJ2-1; d_call: NA; clone_size: NA; v_call: TRBV7-3; cdr3_aa: CASSLKASGAPRVF; cdr3_nt: TGTGCCAGCAGCTTAAAAGCCTCAGGGGCCCCGCGGGTCTTC
j_call: TRBJ1-1; d_call: NA; clone_size: NA; v_call: TRBV11-2; cdr3_aa: CASGPGGANTEAFF; cdr3_nt: TGTGCCAGCGGGCCGGGGGGAGCGAACACTGAAGCTTTCTTT
j_call: TRBJ1-6; d_call: NA; clone_size: NA; v_call: TRBV10-3; cdr3_aa: CAIRERLAPLHF; cdr3_nt: TGTGCCATTCGCGAACGACTTGCACCCCTCCACTTT
j_call: TRBJ1-2; d_call: TRBD1; clone_size: NA; v_call: TRBV28; cdr3_aa: CASSLTPGQGNYGYTF; cdr3_nt: TGTGCCAGCAGTTTAACTCCGGGACAGGGAAACTATGGCTACACCTTC
j_call: TRBJ2-3; d_call: NA; clone_size: NA; v_call: TRBV24-1; cdr3_aa: CATDSSSTDTQYF; cdr3_nt: TGTGCCACCGACAGCTCTAGCACAGATACGCAGTATTTT
j_call: TRBJ2-1; d_call: TRBD2; clone_size: NA; v_call: TRBV28; cdr3_aa: CASSFGGGRWNEQFF; cdr3_nt: TGTGCCAGCAGTTTTGGGGGAGGGCGCTGGAATGAGCAGTTCTTC
j_call: TRBJ1-1; d_call: NA; clone_size: once; v_call: TRBV2; cdr3_aa: CASKGGTEAFF; cdr3_nt: TGTGCCAGCAAGGGAGGAACTGAAGCTTTCTTT
j_call: TRBJ2-7; d_call: NA; clone_size: NA; v_call: TRBV18; cdr3_aa: CASSPQRHQNLYEQYF; cdr3_nt: TGTGCCAGCTCACCACAGAGGCACCAAAATCTCTACGAGCAGTACTTC
j_call: TRBJ1-2; d_call: TRBD1; clone_size: once; v_call: TRBV7-3; cdr3_aa: CASSPTGEYGYTF; cdr3_nt: TGTGCCAGCAGCCCGACAGGGGAGTATGGCTACACCTTC
j_call: TRBJ2-1; d_call: NA; clone_size: NA; v_call: TRBV7-3; cdr3_aa: CASRRSYNEQFF; cdr3_nt: TGTGCCAGCAGGCGCTCCTACAATGAGCAGTTCTTC
j_call: TRBJ2-3; d_call: TRBD2; clone_size: NA; v_call: TRBV30; cdr3_aa: CAWRLAHSTDTQYF; cdr3_nt: TGTGCCTGGAGACTAGCGCACAGCACAGATACGCAGTATTTT
j_call: TRBJ1-2; d_call: NA; clone_size: NA; v_call: TRBV5-1; cdr3_aa: CASSTHRDGYTF; cdr3_nt: TGCGCCAGCAGCACCCACAGGGATGGCTACACCTTC
j_call: TRBJ1-5; d_call: TRBD1; clone_size: NA; v_call: TRBV7-9; cdr3_aa: CASSNGQGADNQPQHF; cdr3_nt: TGTGCCAGCAGCAACGGACAGGGGGCCGACAATCAGCCCCAGCATTTT
j_call: TRBJ2-3; d_call: NA; clone_size: NA; v_call: TRBV7-9; cdr3_aa: CASSLGTPITDTQYF; cdr3_nt: TGTGCCAGCAGCTTAGGGACTCCTATCACAGATACGCAGTATTTT
j_call: TRBJ2-1; d_call: TRBD1; clone_size: NA; v_call: TRBV3-1/TRBV3-2; cdr3_aa: CASSRQGSNEQFF; cdr3_nt: TGTGCCAGCTCAAGACAGGGTAGCAATGAGCAGTTCTTC
j_call: TRBJ1-5; d_call: NA; clone_size: NA; v_call: TRBV30; cdr3_aa: CAWRFGQGGEPQHF; cdr3_nt: TGTGCCTGGAGATTTGGGCAGGGAGGGGAGCCCCAGCATTTT
j_call: TRBJ2-4; d_call: TRBD1; clone_size: NA; v_call: TRBV3-1/TRBV3-2; cdr3_aa: CASSRGDRGDIQYF; cdr3_nt: TGTGCCAGCAGCCGGGGGGACAGGGGTGACATTCAGTACTTC
j_call: TRBJ2-7; d_call: TRBD2; clone_size: once; v_call: TRBV3-1/TRBV3-2; cdr3_aa: CASSHSGLADYEQYF; cdr3_nt: TGTGCCAGCAGCCACTCGGGACTAGCGGACTACGAGCAGTACTTC
j_call: TRBJ1-5; d_call: NA; clone_size: NA; v_call: TRBV5-1; cdr3_aa: CASSLEHYSNQPQHF; cdr3_nt: TGCGCCAGCAGCTTGGAACATTATAGCAATCAGCCCCAGCATTTT
j_call: TRBJ2-1; d_call: TRBD2; clone_size: NA; v_call: TRBV5-1; cdr3_aa: CASSSNRLAGVVNEQFF; cdr3_nt: TGCGCCAGCAGTTCCAATCGACTAGCGGGAGTCGTCAATGAGCAGTTCTTC
j_call: TRBJ1-1; d_call: NA; clone_size: NA; v_call: TRBV19; cdr3_aa: CACSDRTNTEAFF; cdr3_nt: TGTGCCTGTTCAGACAGAACGAACACTGAAGCTTTCTTT
j_call: TRBJ1-4; d_call: NA; clone_size: NA; v_call: TRBV18; cdr3_aa: CASSLRVGGNEKLFF; cdr3_nt: TGTGCCAGCTCACTTCGGGTTGGTGGGAATGAAAAACTGTTTTTT
j_call: TRBJ1-4; d_call: NA; clone_size: few; v_call: TRBV19; cdr3_aa: CASTRGRNNEKLFF; cdr3_nt: TGTGCCAGTACCAGGGGAAGAAATAATGAAAAACTGTTTTTT
j_call: TRBJ2-2; d_call: NA; clone_size: NA; v_call: TRBV5-4; cdr3_aa: CASSRATGTGELFF; cdr3_nt: TGTGCCAGCAGCCGGGCCACGGGGACCGGGGAGCTGTTTTTT
j_call: TRBJ2-3; d_call: NA; clone_size: NA; v_call: TRBV5-1; cdr3_aa: CASSLGLNWRTDTQYF; cdr3_nt: TGCGCCAGCAGCCTGGGCTTGAATTGGCGCACAGATACGCAGTATTTT
j_call: TRBJ2-5; d_call: NA; clone_size: NA; v_call: TRBV3-1/TRBV3-2; cdr3_aa: CASSQDRDQETQYF; cdr3_nt: TGTGCCAGCAGCCAAGATCGTGACCAAGAGACCCAGTACTTC
j_call: TRBJ2-1; d_call: NA; clone_size: many; v_call: TRBV19; cdr3_aa: CASSNRAAQVNEQFF; cdr3_nt: TGTGCCAGTAGTAACAGGGCCGCCCAGGTCAATGAGCAGTTCTTC
j_call: TRBJ1-1; d_call: NA; clone_size: NA; v_call: TRBV9; cdr3_aa: CASSVGLRGEIYGEAFF; cdr3_nt: TGTGCCAGCAGCGTAGGTCTTCGGGGGGAGATATATGGTGAAGCTTTCTTT
j_call: TRBJ1-3; d_call: NA; clone_size: NA; v_call: TRBV19; cdr3_aa: CASSIQQSSGNTIYF; cdr3_nt: TGTGCCAGTAGTATCCAACAAAGCTCTGGAAACACCATATATTTT
j_call: TRBJ2-7; d_call: TRBD1; clone_size: NA; v_call: TRBV7-2; cdr3_aa: CASSLEWDRVYEQYF; cdr3_nt: TGTGCCAGCAGCTTAGAGTGGGACAGGGTGTACGAGCAGTACTTC
j_call: TRBJ1-4; d_call: NA; clone_size: NA; v_call: TRBV5-4; cdr3_aa: CASSLVGGVNEKLFF; cdr3_nt: TGTGCCAGCAGCTTGGTAGGCGGGGTGAATGAAAAACTGTTTTTT
j_call: TRBJ1-1; d_call: NA; clone_size: NA; v_call: TRBV6-4; cdr3_aa: CASSQGMNTEAFF; cdr3_nt: TGTGCCAGCAGTCAGGGAATGAACACTGAAGCTTTCTTT
j_call: TRBJ2-1; d_call: NA; clone_size: once; v_call: TRBV18; cdr3_aa: CASSGAPGTQTYNEQFF; cdr3_nt: TGTGCCAGCTCGGGCGCTCCCGGGACACAAACCTACAATGAGCAGTTCTTC
j_call: TRBJ2-3; d_call: NA; clone_size: NA; v_call: TRBV5-6; cdr3_aa: CASRRESTDTQYF; cdr3_nt: TGTGCCAGCAGACGCGAGAGCACAGATACGCAGTATTTT
j_call: TRBJ1-4; d_call: NA; clone_size: NA; v_call: TRBV30; cdr3_aa: CAWGPRGEKLFF; cdr3_nt: TGTGCCTGGGGGCCACGGGGTGAAAAACTGTTTTTT
j_call: TRBJ1-1; d_call: NA; clone_size: NA; v_call: TRBV4-2; cdr3_aa: CASSPVVSMNTEAFF; cdr3_nt: TGTGCCAGCAGCCCCGTAGTAAGCATGAACACTGAAGCTTTCTTT
j_call: TRBJ1-2; d_call: NA; clone_size: NA; v_call: TRBV12-1; cdr3_aa: CASSFEGDYGYTF; cdr3_nt: TGTGCCAGCAGCTTTGAAGGAGACTATGGCTACACCTTC
j_call: TRBJ1-6; d_call: TRBD1; clone_size: NA; v_call: TRBV3-1/TRBV3-2; cdr3_aa: CASSPYRTGRYNSPLHF; cdr3_nt: TGTGCCAGCAGCCCTTACAGGACAGGGCGTTATAATTCACCCCTCCACTTT
j_call: TRBJ2-7; d_call: NA; clone_size: NA; v_call: TRBV30; cdr3_aa: CAWSTGRVQYF; cdr3_nt: TGTGCCTGGAGCACCGGTCGTGTGCAGTACTTC
j_call: TRBJ1-1; d_call: TRBD1; clone_size: NA; v_call: TRBV11-2; cdr3_aa: CASSLVGQGAPEAFF; cdr3_nt: TGTGCCAGCAGCTTAGTGGGACAGGGGGCTCCTGAAGCTTTCTTT
j_call: TRBJ1-2; d_call: NA; clone_size: NA; v_call: TRBV19; cdr3_aa: CASSMPRAGKDNYGYTF; cdr3_nt: TGTGCCAGTAGTATGCCCCGGGCGGGGAAGGATAACTATGGCTACACCTTC
j_call: TRBJ1-4; d_call: TRBD1; clone_size: NA; v_call: TRBV7-2; cdr3_aa: CASSLTGVEKLFF; cdr3_nt: TGTGCCAGCAGCTTAACAGGGGTCGAAAAACTGTTTTTT
j_call: TRBJ2-7; d_call: TRBD1; clone_size: NA; v_call: TRBV19; cdr3_aa: CASSISGQGAYEQYF; cdr3_nt: TGTGCCAGTAGTATCTCGGGACAGGGGGCCTACGAGCAGTACTTC
j_call: TRBJ1-1; d_call: TRBD1; clone_size: NA; v_call: TRBV2; cdr3_aa: CATLRGLGTEAFF; cdr3_nt: TGTGCCACCCTAAGGGGGCTAGGCACTGAAGCTTTCTTT
j_call: TRBJ1-2; d_call: NA; clone_size: few; v_call: TRBV29-1; cdr3_aa: CSALINYGYTF; cdr3_nt: TGCAGCGCTCTAATCAACTATGGCTACACCTTC